Listed below are T cell receptor beta chains from one sample, sequenced in a study of early T cells in non-severe SARS-CoV-2 infection. TCRdb fed the 5' RACE reads into MiXCR, producing one record per CDR3 protein. This sample has roughly 80,000 distinct CDR3 sequences, with 5% to 7% found just once. Sequenced: whole blood. All receptors derive from an adult who was a healthcare worker with PCR-confirmed SARS-CoV-2 infection or an uninfected control (not recorded which). CDR3s include the opening cysteine and the closing phenylalanine or tryptophan. Fields, in order: clone size, J gene, V gene, D gene, CDR3 protein, CDR3 DNA. D genes are given only for firm matches. Rows may omit the clone size; those that give it use once, few, many or a size class.

clone size: many
J gene: TRBJ1-5
V gene: TRBV7-9
D gene: -
CDR3 protein: CASSRTGQKDQPQHF
CDR3 DNA: TGTGCCAGCAGCCGAACGGGGCAGAAGGATCAGCCCCAGCATTTT

clone size: few
J gene: TRBJ2-5
V gene: TRBV6-5
D gene: -
CDR3 protein: CASSYSGRVQETQYF
CDR3 DNA: TGTGCCAGCAGTTACTCTGGCCGAGTTCAAGAGACCCAGTACTTC

clone size: -
J gene: TRBJ1-1
V gene: TRBV3-1
D gene: TRBD1
CDR3 protein: CASSQSDRGTTEAFF
CDR3 DNA: TGTGCCAGCAGCCAATCCGACAGGGGGACCACTGAAGCTTTCTTT

clone size: few
J gene: TRBJ2-2
V gene: TRBV6-5
D gene: TRBD1
CDR3 protein: CASSIEGARDGELFF
CDR3 DNA: TGTGCCAGCAGTATAGAGGGGGCTCGGGACGGGGAGCTGTTTTTT

clone size: few
J gene: TRBJ1-1
V gene: TRBV18
D gene: -
CDR3 protein: CASSPSYRADTEAFF
CDR3 DNA: TGTGCCAGCTCACCCTCATACAGGGCGGACACTGAAGCTTTCTTT

clone size: many
J gene: TRBJ2-1
V gene: TRBV5-5
D gene: -
CDR3 protein: CASSLPVYNEQFF
CDR3 DNA: TGTGCCAGCAGCTTGCCAGTATACAATGAGCAGTTCTTC

clone size: -
J gene: TRBJ2-1
V gene: TRBV29-1
D gene: -
CDR3 protein: CSVGSGVVEQFF
CDR3 DNA: TGCAGCGTTGGCTCAGGGGTGGTTGAGCAGTTCTTC

clone size: -
J gene: TRBJ2-7
V gene: TRBV20-1
D gene: -
CDR3 protein: CSATPRDKRYEQYF
CDR3 DNA: TGCAGTGCTACTCCAAGGGACAAACGTTACGAGCAGTACTTC

clone size: few
J gene: TRBJ2-5
V gene: TRBV7-9
D gene: -
CDR3 protein: CASSLRLGEQETQYF
CDR3 DNA: TGTGCCAGCAGCTTAAGACTAGGGGAGCAAGAGACCCAGTACTTC

clone size: many
J gene: TRBJ2-7
V gene: TRBV20-1
D gene: TRBD1
CDR3 protein: CSARDRDSHYLYEQYF
CDR3 DNA: TGCAGTGCTAGAGATCGGGACAGCCATTACCTTTACGAGCAGTACTTC

clone size: many
J gene: TRBJ2-1
V gene: TRBV24-1
D gene: -
CDR3 protein: CATSDLEGPTSYNEQFF
CDR3 DNA: TGTGCCACCAGTGATTTGGAGGGACCTACCTCCTACAATGAGCAGTTCTTC

clone size: -
J gene: TRBJ2-3
V gene: TRBV6-4
D gene: -
CDR3 protein: CASSGDTTDTQYF
CDR3 DNA: TGTGCCAGCAGTGGGGACACCACAGATACGCAGTATTTT

clone size: -
J gene: TRBJ2-3
V gene: TRBV28
D gene: -
CDR3 protein: CASSFYSTDTQYF
CDR3 DNA: TGTGCCAGCAGTTTTTACAGCACAGATACGCAGTATTTT

clone size: few
J gene: TRBJ1-2
V gene: TRBV18
D gene: -
CDR3 protein: CASSPGYGYTF
CDR3 DNA: TGTGCCAGCTCACCGGGCTATGGCTACACCTTC

clone size: once
J gene: TRBJ2-7
V gene: TRBV3-1
D gene: TRBD2
CDR3 protein: CASSQAGGGYEQYF
CDR3 DNA: TGTGCCAGCAGCCAAGCTGGCGGGGGCTACGAGCAGTACTTC

clone size: few
J gene: TRBJ2-7
V gene: TRBV6-2/TRBV6-3
D gene: -
CDR3 protein: CASSFLRYEQYF
CDR3 DNA: TGTGCCAGCAGCTTTCTTCGTTACGAGCAGTACTTC

clone size: many
J gene: TRBJ1-1
V gene: TRBV5-1
D gene: TRBD1
CDR3 protein: CASSPQGGGTEAFF
CDR3 DNA: TGCGCCAGCAGTCCCCAGGGGGGTGGCACTGAAGCTTTCTTT

clone size: few
J gene: TRBJ1-6
V gene: TRBV20-1
D gene: -
CDR3 protein: CSALRGINSPLHF
CDR3 DNA: TGCAGTGCTCTCCGGGGAATAAATTCACCCCTCCACTTT

clone size: few
J gene: TRBJ2-7
V gene: TRBV6-5
D gene: TRBD1
CDR3 protein: CASSLRQGPSYEQYF
CDR3 DNA: TGTGCCAGCAGTTTGAGACAGGGGCCATCCTACGAGCAGTACTTC